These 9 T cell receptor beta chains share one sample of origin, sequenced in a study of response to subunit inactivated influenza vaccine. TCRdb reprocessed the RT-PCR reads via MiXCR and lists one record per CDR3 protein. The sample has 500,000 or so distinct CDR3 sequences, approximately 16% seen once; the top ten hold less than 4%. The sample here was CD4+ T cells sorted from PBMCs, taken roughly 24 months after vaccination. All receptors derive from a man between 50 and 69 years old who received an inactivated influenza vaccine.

The CDR3 region has the DNA TGTGCCACCAGTGATTTGGTGCGGGAAAGCACAGATACGCAGTATTTT. This gives the protein CATSDLVRESTDTQYF. The chain links TRBV24-1 to TRBJ2-3, with D possibly being TRBD2 (6 bases). The CDR3 is 16 amino acids. Germline values: CDR1 KGHDR, CDR2 SFDVKD. Trimming removed 0 bases from V and 0 bases from J, with 9 bases in between.

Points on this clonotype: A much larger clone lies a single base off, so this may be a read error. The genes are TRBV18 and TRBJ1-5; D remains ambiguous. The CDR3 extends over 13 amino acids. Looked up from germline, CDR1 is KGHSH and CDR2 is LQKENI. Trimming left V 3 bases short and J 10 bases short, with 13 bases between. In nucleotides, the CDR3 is TGTGCCAGCTCACCGAAGCCGGACGATCCCCAGCATTTT. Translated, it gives CASSPKPDDPQHF.

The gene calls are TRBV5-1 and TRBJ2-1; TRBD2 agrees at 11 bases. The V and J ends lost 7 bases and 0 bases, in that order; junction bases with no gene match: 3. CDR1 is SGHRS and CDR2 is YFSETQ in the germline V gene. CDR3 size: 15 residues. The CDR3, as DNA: TGCGCCAGCGGGACTAGCGGCAGCTCCTACAATGAGCAGTTCTTC. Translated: CASGTSGSSYNEQFF.

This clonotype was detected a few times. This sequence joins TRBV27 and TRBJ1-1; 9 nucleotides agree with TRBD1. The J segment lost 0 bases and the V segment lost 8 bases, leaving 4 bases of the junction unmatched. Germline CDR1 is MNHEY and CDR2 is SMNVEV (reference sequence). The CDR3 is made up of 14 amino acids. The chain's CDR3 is CASWDRAMNTEAFF. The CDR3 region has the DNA TGTGCCAGCTGGGACAGGGCCATGAACACTGAAGCTTTCTTT.

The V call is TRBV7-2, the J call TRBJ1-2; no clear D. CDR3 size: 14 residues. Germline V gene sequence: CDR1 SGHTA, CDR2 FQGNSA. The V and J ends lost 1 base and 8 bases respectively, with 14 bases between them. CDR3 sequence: CASSLGLTEGGYTF. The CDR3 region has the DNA TGTGCCAGCAGCTTAGGGCTGACTGAAGGGGGCTACACCTTC.

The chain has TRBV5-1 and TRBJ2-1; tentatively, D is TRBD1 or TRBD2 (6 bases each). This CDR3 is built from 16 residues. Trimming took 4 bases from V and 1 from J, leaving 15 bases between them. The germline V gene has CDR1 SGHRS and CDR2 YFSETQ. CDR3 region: CASSPVGGRSYNEQFF. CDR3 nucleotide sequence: TGCGCCAGCAGCCCCGTTGGGGGGCGTTCCTACAATGAGCAGTTCTTC.

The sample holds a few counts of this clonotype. The CDR3 sequence: CASSQDQGAVSYEQYF. CDR3 in DNA: TGTGCCAGCAGCCAAGATCAAGGCGCGGTCTCCTACGAGCAGTACTTC. V gene TRBV4-2 combines with J gene TRBJ2-7; no definite D call. The CDR3 is 16 residues long. Deletions cut 0 bases from V and 0 bases from J, with 12 bases between. Germline lookup yields CDR1 LGHNA and CDR2 YNFKEQ.

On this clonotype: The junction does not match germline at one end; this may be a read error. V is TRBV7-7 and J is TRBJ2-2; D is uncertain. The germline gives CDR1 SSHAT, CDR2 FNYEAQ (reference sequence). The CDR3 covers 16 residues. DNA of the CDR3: TGTGCTAGCAGCTTAGTCGCCGGAGCAATACCCGGGGAGCTGTTTTTT. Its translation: CASSLVAGAIPGELFF.

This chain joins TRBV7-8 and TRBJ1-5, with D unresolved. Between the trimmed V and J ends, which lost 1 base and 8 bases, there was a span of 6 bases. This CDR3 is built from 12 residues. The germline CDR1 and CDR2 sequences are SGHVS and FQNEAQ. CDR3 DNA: TGTGCCAGCAGCTTAGTCTTCGAGCCCCAGCATTTT. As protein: CASSLVFEPQHF.